Below are 29 T cell receptor beta chains sequenced from a single sample in a study of T cell repertoires in cytomegalovirus infection. No cognate antigen is known for these TCRs. TCRdb reprocessed the reads with MiXCR, giving one entry per CDR3 protein. The sample has approximately 1,000,000 distinct CDR3 sequences; approximately 30% are singletons. The specimen was cultured CD8+ T cells from PBMCs, collected from culture after CMV antigen stimulation. Receptors originate from a human donor in good health (CMV status not recorded). Some clones in this sample may be carry-over from other donors' samples.

This clonotype was counted only a few times. The V and J genes are TRBV6-5 and TRBJ2-1, with unresolved D. The germline V gene has CDR1 MNHEY and CDR2 SVGAGI. The V end was cut by 2 bases, the J end by 5 bases, with 19 bases between. CDR3 length: 17 residues. For the CDR3, the DNA is TGTGCCAGCAGTTACCTCTCCCCACCGAACAGTGACAATGAGCAGTTCTTC. It encodes CASSYLSPPNSDNEQFF.

Worth noting for this clonotype: The junction departs from the called germline gene at one end, perhaps through a read error. This chain uses TRBV7-3 with TRBJ2-1, with 10 positions matching TRBD2. The CDR3 contains 16 residues. Germline V gene data show CDR1 as SGHTA and CDR2 as FQGTGA. The CDR3 region has the DNA TGTGCCAACAGCTCCGTTAGCGGGGGGATCTACAATGAGCAGTTCTTC. This sequence encodes CANSSVSGGIYNEQFF.

The J gene is TRBJ1-4, the V gene TRBV7-9, with 9 positions matching TRBD1. The junction had 10 bases not matched to a gene; V was cut back by 6 bases and J by 8 bases. This CDR3 has 15 residues. CDR1 and CDR2 from the germline V gene are SEHNR and FQNEAQ (reference sequence). The CDR3 DNA reads as TGTGCCAGCAGTCACCCTGGGACAGGGTGGGAAAAACTGTTTTTT. Translating it yields CASSHPGTGWEKLFF.

The CDR3 DNA is TGTGCCAGCAGCCAAGAGAGGAAGGGGGTGAGAACCTTC. As protein: CASSQERKGVRTF. The rearrangement joins TRBV14 to TRBJ1-2; possibly TRBD1 for D (6 bases). This CDR3 contains 13 residues. Germline V gives CDR1 SGHDN, CDR2 FVKESK. V lost 0 bases, J lost 14 bases, and 16 bases lay in between.

In its sample, this clonotype was seen a few times. J is TRBJ2-3 and V is TRBV7-2; D may be TRBD2 (6 bases). Germline assignment: CDR1 SGHTA and CDR2 FQGNSA. The CDR3 loop spans 17 amino acids. The V gene lost 5 bases and the J gene lost 3 bases, with 21 bases spanning the gap. CDR3 sequence reads: CASSPDRRLGATDTQYF. CDR3 nucleotides: TGTGCCAGCAGCCCCGACCGCCGACTAGGGGCGACAGATACGCAGTATTTT.

The table lists this clonotype with a few counts. The CDR3 here is CASSRGGINQPQHF. The CDR3 nucleotides read TGTGCCAGCAGTCGGGGGGGGATCAATCAGCCCCAGCATTTT. The genes are TRBV7-6 and TRBJ1-5; tentatively, D is TRBD1 (5 bases). With 6 bases removed from V and 3 bases from J, the gap between germline ends came to 12 bases. This CDR3 has 14 amino acids. Germline-derived CDR1 and CDR2 are SGHVS and FNYEAQ.

This clonotype was observed a handful of times. The gene calls are TRBV4-1 and TRBJ2-5, with D perhaps assigned TRBD1 or TRBD2 (5 bases each). CDR1 and CDR2 (germline): MGHRA, YSYEKL. V was trimmed by 0 bases and J by 5 bases, leaving 10 bases between them. There are 14 residues in the CDR3. CDR3 sequence reads: CASSQDRGRETQYF. The CDR3 nucleotides read TGCGCCAGCAGCCAAGATCGGGGCCGGGAGACCCAGTACTTC.

Ten or more counts support this clonotype. The rearrangement uses TRBV24-1 and TRBJ2-1; D is perhaps TRBD2 (5 bases). Looked up from germline, CDR1 is KGHDR and CDR2 is SFDVKD. V lost 9 bases and J 0 bases, leaving 8 bases between the germline ends. The CDR3 sequence is 13 residues long. The CDR3 loop reads CATRDSSYNEQFF. Here the CDR3 DNA reads TGTGCCACCCGGGATAGCTCCTACAATGAGCAGTTCTTC.

This clonotype was seen a handful of times. The V call is TRBV27, the J call TRBJ1-5, with a possible D match to TRBD1 (6 bases). CDR3 size: 14 residues. Between the trimmed V and J ends, which lost 5 bases and 6 bases, there was a span of 14 bases. CDR1 is MNHEY and CDR2 is SMNVEV in the germline V gene (reference sequence). The CDR3 reads CASSSRGVTQPQHF. Written as DNA, the CDR3 is TGTGCCAGCAGTAGCAGGGGTGTGACTCAGCCCCAGCATTTT.

The chain carries TRBV7-9 and TRBJ2-7, with TRBD1 matching 8 bases. Germline V gene lookup returns CDR1 SEHNR and CDR2 FQNEAQ (reference sequence). The CDR3 extends over 16 amino acids. Trimming took 5 bases from V and 5 from J; bases not matched to a gene: 14. This CDR3 is CASSQGAGTKRHEQYF. CDR3 DNA: TGTGCCAGCAGCCAGGGGGCCGGGACAAAAAGGCACGAGCAGTACTTC.

This clonotype came up many times. The chain links TRBV10-3 to TRBJ2-7; tentatively, D is TRBD2 (5 bases). CDR3 length equals 16 residues. Germline CDR1 is ENHRY and CDR2 is SYGVKD. V was cut by 2 bases and J by 3 bases, with 17 bases left in between. The CDR3 nucleotides are TGTGCCATCAGTGAGGCTACAGTGTCTAGCTTCTACGAGCAGTACTTC. It is translated as CAISEATVSSFYEQYF.

This clonotype appeared many times. V and J are TRBV12-3 or TRBV12-4 and TRBJ2-3; D is undetermined. The CDR3 sequence is 14 residues long. V was trimmed by 2 bases and J by 2 bases, leaving 8 bases between them. CDR3 DNA: TGTGCCAGCAGTTTAACAACTTCCACAGATACGCAGTATTTT. Its protein product is CASSLTTSTDTQYF.

The gene calls are TRBV29-1 and TRBJ2-7; TRBD2 is a possible D gene (7 bases). V was cut by 5 bases and J by 2 bases, with 13 bases left in between. Looked up from germline, CDR1 is SQVTM and CDR2 is ANQGSEA. This CDR3 is 13 amino acids long. Here the CDR3 reads CSVLAGATYEQYF. In nucleotides, the CDR3 is TGCAGCGTTCTGGCGGGGGCGACCTACGAGCAGTACTTC.

The chain recombines TRBV14 with TRBJ1-3; no clear D. CDR3 length equals 16 residues. Germline assignment: CDR1 SGHDN and CDR2 FVKESK. V was cut by 4 bases and J by 0 bases, with 13 bases left in between. The CDR3 nucleotides are TGTGCCAGCAGCCGCTGGAGAGCCGGCTCTGGAAACACCATATATTTT. Residues: CASSRWRAGSGNTIYF.

The chain has TRBV4-3 and TRBJ2-1; D is uncertain. With 0 bases removed from V and 4 bases from J, the gap between germline ends came to 7 bases. This CDR3 has 14 amino acids. The germline V gene encodes CDR1 LGHNA and CDR2 YSLEER. The CDR3, as DNA: TGCGCCAGCAGCCAAGAGGCCGGATACAATGAGCAGTTCTTC. This encodes CASSQEAGYNEQFF.

The chain uses TRBV19 and TRBJ1-5, with no clear D. This CDR3 has 16 amino acids. The germline V gene has CDR1 LNHDA and CDR2 SQIVND (reference sequence). Trimming cost V 0 bases and J 1 base, with 10 bases left between them. DNA of the CDR3: TGTGCCAGTAGTATAGAGGAGCAGATCAGCAATCAGCCCCAGCATTTT. The encoded protein is CASSIEEQISNQPQHF.

The table lists this clonotype with a few counts. This rearrangement joins TRBV7-9 to TRBJ1-4, with no clear D. This CDR3 is built from 17 residues. Trimming took off 5 bases at V and 5 bases at J, with 21 bases between the two ends. CDR1 is SEHNR, CDR2 FQNEAQ, per germline (reference sequence). CDR3 nucleotide sequence: TGTGCCAGCAGCGCCCATACTCGAGGGTGGGAAAATGAAAAACTGTTTTTT. Its translation is CASSAHTRGWENEKLFF.

About this clonotype itself: The junction and the germline gene differ at one end; a read error may be behind it. The rearrangement joins TRBV7-8 to TRBJ1-2; the D is unclear. The CDR3 has 14 residues. Germline CDR1 is SGHVS and CDR2 is FQNEAQ. CDR3 region: CASSLNPDLYGYSF. The CDR3 nucleotides read TGTGCCAGCAGCTTAAATCCCGACCTCTATGGCTACTCCTTC.

V is TRBV19 and J is TRBJ2-3, with D uncertain. Trimming removed 6 bases from V and 0 bases from J, with 13 bases in between. The CDR3 extends over 15 amino acids. Looked up from germline, CDR1 is LNHDA and CDR2 is SQIVND (reference sequence). CDR3 in amino acids: CASSPTTGSTDTQYF. The DNA of the CDR3 is TGTGCCAGTAGCCCCACCACCGGGAGCACAGATACGCAGTATTTT.

The J gene is TRBJ2-3, the V gene TRBV7-9; tentatively, D is TRBD1 (6 bases). The germline CDR1 and CDR2 sequences are SEHNR and FQNEAQ (reference sequence). Trimming removed 5 bases at V and 2 bases at J, with 20 bases between. The CDR3 has 17 residues. CDR3 DNA: TGTGCCAGCAGCGCCCGCCGACAGGCCCCCGACACAGATACGCAGTATTTT. Its translation: CASSARRQAPDTDTQYF.

The rearrangement joins TRBV6-5 to TRBJ2-7; 14 bases match TRBD2. The junction had 10 bases not matched to a gene; V was cut back by 6 bases and J by 0 bases. The V gene's germline CDR1 is MNHEY and CDR2 SVGAGI. The length of the CDR3 is 18 residues. CDR3 residues: CASSPRTSGGYTSYEQYV. The CDR3 coding sequence is TGTGCCAGCAGCCCACGGACTAGCGGGGGGTACACCTCCTACGAGCAGTACGTC.

The chain has TRBV12-3 or TRBV12-4 and TRBJ2-1, with D perhaps TRBD1 (5 bases). The CDR3 has 13 residues. V lost 8 bases, J lost 6 bases, and 14 bases lay in between. The chain's CDR3 is CASGWGNSNEQFF. The CDR3 DNA sequence: TGTGCCAGCGGGTGGGGCAATTCCAATGAGCAGTTCTTC.

This clonotype was counted a few times. The J gene is TRBJ2-3, the V gene TRBV28; D remains unclear. CDR3 size: 16 residues. From germline, CDR1 is MDHEN and CDR2 SYDVKM. V gave up 2 bases and J gave up 0 bases, with 12 bases separating them. The CDR3: CASSLVFTSSTDTQYF. As DNA, the CDR3 is TGTGCCAGCAGTTTAGTATTTACCTCTAGCACAGATACGCAGTATTTT.

Note on this clonotype: Mismatch with germline at one junction end may stem from a read error. The V and J genes are TRBV4-1 and TRBJ2-2; unclear D gene. Germline values: CDR1 MGHRA, CDR2 YSYEKL. This CDR3 has 15 amino acids. The CDR3 region has the DNA TGCGCCAGCGGCCAAGATAGAGTTTCCACCGGGGAGCTGTTTTTT. This sequence encodes CASGQDRVSTGELFF.

The chain recombines TRBV29-1 with TRBJ1-2; D is uncertain. Trimming cost V 1 base and J 4 bases, with 7 bases left between them. The germline gives CDR1 SQVTM, CDR2 ANQGSEA. The CDR3 consists of 12 residues. CDR3 region: CSVEGRSYGYTF. CDR3 nucleotides: TGCAGCGTTGAAGGACGGAGCTATGGCTACACCTTC.

The chain links TRBV7-4 to TRBJ1-5, with D maybe TRBD1 (5 bases). This CDR3 region has 15 residues. The germline V gene encodes CDR1 SGHVT and CDR2 SQSDAQ. Trimming left V 6 bases short and J 4 bases short, with 16 bases between. This CDR3 reads CASRPSGTGNQPQHF. The CDR3 DNA follows: TGTGCCAGCAGACCATCCGGGACCGGGAATCAGCCCCAGCATTTT.

A few counts support this clonotype. The gene calls are TRBV28 and TRBJ1-1, with D perhaps matching TRBD1 (5 bases). Germline CDR1 reads MDHEN; CDR2 reads SYDVKM. Trimming took 6 bases from V and 6 from J, leaving 11 bases between them. CDR3 size: 12 residues. Here the CDR3 DNA reads TGTGCCAGCAGCCAGGACACCTCTGAAGCTTTCTTT. Translating gives CASSQDTSEAFF.

In its sample, this clonotype was seen many times. V gene TRBV7-9 combines with J gene TRBJ2-7; tentative D call: TRBD2 (6 bases). CDR3 length: 14 residues. Germline values: CDR1 SEHNR, CDR2 FQNEAQ (reference sequence). V lost 3 bases to trimming and J lost 2 bases, with 11 bases between them. The CDR3 DNA follows: TGTGCCAGCAGCTTGAGACTAGAGACCTACGAGCAGTACTTC. Amino acid sequence: CASSLRLETYEQYF.

This clonotype was seen more than once but under ten times. This chain connects TRBV10-3 to TRBJ2-2; D is unresolved. V lost 2 bases, J lost 4 bases, and 2 bases lay in between. The CDR3 contains 12 residues. The germline CDR1 and CDR2 sequences are ENHRY and SYGVKD. CDR3 protein: CAISEGTGELFF. The DNA of the CDR3 is TGTGCCATCAGTGAGGGCACCGGGGAGCTGTTTTTT.